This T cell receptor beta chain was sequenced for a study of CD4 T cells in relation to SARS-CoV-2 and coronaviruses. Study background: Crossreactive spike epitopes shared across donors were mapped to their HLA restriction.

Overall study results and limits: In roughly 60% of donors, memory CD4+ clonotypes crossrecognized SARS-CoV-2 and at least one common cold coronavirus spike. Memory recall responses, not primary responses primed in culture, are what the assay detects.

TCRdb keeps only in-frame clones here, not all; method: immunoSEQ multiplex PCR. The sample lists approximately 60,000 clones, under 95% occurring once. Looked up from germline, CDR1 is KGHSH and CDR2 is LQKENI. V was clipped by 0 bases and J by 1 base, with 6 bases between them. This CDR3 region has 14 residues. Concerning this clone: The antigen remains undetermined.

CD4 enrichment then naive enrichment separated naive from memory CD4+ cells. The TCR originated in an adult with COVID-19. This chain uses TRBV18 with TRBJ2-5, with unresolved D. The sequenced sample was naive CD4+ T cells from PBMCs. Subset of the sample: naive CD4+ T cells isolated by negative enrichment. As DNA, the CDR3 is TGTGCCAGCTCACCACCGTACCCCCAAGAGACCCAGTACTTC. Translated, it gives CASSPPYPQETQYF.